This is a list of T cell receptor beta chains from one sample in a study of T cell changes during pregnancy in multiple sclerosis. Assay: immunoSEQ multiplex PCR; the TCRdb copy retains only in-frame clones and omits some. The sample lists fewer than 90,000 clones, around 94% seen once, with roughly 1.7% in the top ten. Specimen: peripheral blood, collected after pregnancy. Every receptor here comes from a female donor in good health, enrolled as a control in a pregnancy study. CDR3s include the opening cysteine and the closing phenylalanine or tryptophan. A D gene is named only where the DNA matches it firmly. Size tells how often a clone was seen (once, few, many) or the class of an expanded clone, and some rows leave it out.

v_gene: TRBV27
d_gene: .
j_gene: TRBJ1-5
abundance: few
CDR3nt: TGTGCCAGCAGTTTACGACAGAATCAGCCCCAGCATTTT
CDR3aa: CASSLRQNQPQHF

v_gene: TRBV5-1
d_gene: .
j_gene: TRBJ1-1
abundance: .
CDR3nt: TGCGCCAGCAGTTCTCCCTTAGGAGGGACTGAAGCTTTCTTT
CDR3aa: CASSSPLGGTEAFF

v_gene: TRBV28
d_gene: TRBD1
j_gene: TRBJ2-1
abundance: .
CDR3nt: TGTGCCAGCAGTCCAAGACAGGGAGAGCAGTTCTTC
CDR3aa: CASSPRQGEQFF

v_gene: TRBV6-1
d_gene: TRBD1
j_gene: TRBJ1-2
abundance: .
CDR3nt: TGTGCCAGCGTCTTACAGGGGGCGGCTGGCTACACCTTC
CDR3aa: CASVLQGAAGYTF

v_gene: TRBV7-9
d_gene: .
j_gene: TRBJ2-5
abundance: once
CDR3nt: TGTGCCAGCAGAGCCTTCGTCGATGCAGGGCAAGAGACCCAGTACTTC
CDR3aa: CASRAFVDAGQETQYF

v_gene: TRBV10-3
d_gene: TRBD2
j_gene: TRBJ2-2
abundance: .
CDR3nt: TGTGCCATCAGTGAGGGGGCTAGCGGTCTGGGGGAGCTGTTTTTT
CDR3aa: CAISEGASGLGELFF

v_gene: TRBV5-4
d_gene: TRBD1
j_gene: TRBJ1-4
abundance: .
CDR3nt: TGTGCCAGCAGCTCCAAACAGGGGGATGAAAAACTGTTTTTT
CDR3aa: CASSSKQGDEKLFF

v_gene: TRBV28
d_gene: .
j_gene: TRBJ2-4
abundance: once
CDR3nt: TGTGCCAGCAGTTTATCGGGGCGGGGAAACATTCAGTACTTC
CDR3aa: CASSLSGRGNIQYF

v_gene: TRBV11-2
d_gene: .
j_gene: TRBJ2-7
abundance: .
CDR3nt: TGTGCCAGCAGGGCGGGGGCTTACGAGCAGTACTTC
CDR3aa: CASRAGAYEQYF

v_gene: TRBV29-1
d_gene: .
j_gene: TRBJ1-1
abundance: .
CDR3nt: TGCAGCGTTGTTTTCCGGTTAGCGAACACTGAAGCTTTCTTT
CDR3aa: CSVVFRLANTEAFF

v_gene: TRBV27
d_gene: .
j_gene: TRBJ1-3
abundance: .
CDR3nt: TGTGCCAGCAGTCCAGCCCAGGGAAGGGACACCATATATTTT
CDR3aa: CASSPAQGRDTIYF

v_gene: TRBV29-1
d_gene: .
j_gene: TRBJ2-7
abundance: .
CDR3nt: TGCAGCGCCGCCTCGTTCCAGGGGACCGAGCAGTACTTC
CDR3aa: CSAASFQGTEQYF

v_gene: TRBV4-2
d_gene: TRBD2
j_gene: TRBJ2-2
abundance: .
CDR3nt: TGTGCCAGCAGCCAAAGGTCGGGAGGCACCGGGGAGCTGTTTTTT
CDR3aa: CASSQRSGGTGELFF

v_gene: TRBV28
d_gene: .
j_gene: TRBJ2-6
abundance: .
CDR3nt: TGTGCCAGCAGTTTATTAGGCCGTTGGGCGGGTGGGGCCAACGTCCTGACTTTC
CDR3aa: CASSLLGRWAGGANVLTF

v_gene: TRBV11-1
d_gene: TRBD1
j_gene: TRBJ1-2
abundance: once
CDR3nt: TGTGCCAGCAGCTTGGACCTAACAGGGGGTAGGTATGGCTACACCTTC
CDR3aa: CASSLDLTGGRYGYTF

v_gene: TRBV18
d_gene: .
j_gene: TRBJ1-5
abundance: .
CDR3nt: TGTGCCAGCTCACCACCGCCCGGAGGGAACAATCAGCCCCAGCATTTT
CDR3aa: CASSPPPGGNNQPQHF

v_gene: TRBV28
d_gene: .
j_gene: TRBJ1-5
abundance: .
CDR3nt: TGTGCCAGCAGGTCTAACAGGGTCCCTCCGTTAAATCAGCCCCAGCATTTT
CDR3aa: CASRSNRVPPLNQPQHF

v_gene: TRBV2
d_gene: .
j_gene: TRBJ2-1
abundance: once
CDR3nt: TGTGCCAGCAGTGTCGACAGAAGCTCTTACAATGAGCAGTTCTTC
CDR3aa: CASSVDRSSYNEQFF

v_gene: TRBV28
d_gene: TRBD1
j_gene: TRBJ2-1
abundance: .
CDR3nt: TGTGCCAGCAGTCCCTACGGGACAGGGAGAATACTCAATGAGCAGTTCTTC
CDR3aa: CASSPYGTGRILNEQFF

v_gene: TRBV27
d_gene: TRBD2
j_gene: TRBJ2-7
abundance: .
CDR3nt: TGTGCCAGCAGTGAGGGGACTAGCGGGAGCCCGGTGAACGAGCAGTACTTC
CDR3aa: CASSEGTSGSPVNEQYF

v_gene: TRBV11-1
d_gene: TRBD2
j_gene: TRBJ2-1
abundance: .
CDR3nt: TGTGCCAGCAGCTTAGTCCCGACTAGCGGATCTAGCTCCTACAATGAGCAGTTCTTC
CDR3aa: CASSLVPTSGSSSYNEQFF

v_gene: TRBV11-2
d_gene: .
j_gene: TRBJ2-7
abundance: once
CDR3nt: TGTGCCAGCAGCTTAGAAGCATTCTACGAGCAGTACTTC
CDR3aa: CASSLEAFYEQYF

v_gene: TRBV18
d_gene: TRBD1
j_gene: TRBJ1-5
abundance: .
CDR3nt: TGTGCCAGCTCACTGACAGGGGGGACTCAGCCCCAGCATTTT
CDR3aa: CASSLTGGTQPQHF

v_gene: TRBV10-3
d_gene: .
j_gene: TRBJ1-1
abundance: .
CDR3nt: TGTGCCATCAGTGAGTCGTGGGGGGGGAACACTGAAGCTTTCTTT
CDR3aa: CAISESWGGNTEAFF

v_gene: TRBV10-3
d_gene: .
j_gene: TRBJ1-2
abundance: .
CDR3nt: TGTGCCATCAGCCCCCGCCGGGACACCTCTAACTATGGCTACACCTTC
CDR3aa: CAISPRRDTSNYGYTF